Below, 6 T cell receptor beta chains from the same sample are listed, as sequenced in a study of blood T cell repertoires in COVID-19. The assay was immunoSEQ multiplex PCR, and TCRdb's table has in-frame clones only and misses some. The sample shows tens of thousands of clones, about 91% of them seen only once. The sequenced material came from peripheral blood. The receptors originated from a woman of 80 years or more with acute or convalescent COVID-19.

This chain links TRBV19 with TRBJ1-5, with D perhaps TRBD1 (5 bases). Germline V gives CDR1 LNHDA, CDR2 SQIVND (reference sequence). The CDR3 extends over 16 amino acids. V was trimmed by 3 bases and J by 1 base, leaving 13 bases between them. CDR3 sequence: CASSIGGGGSNQPQHF. CDR3 DNA sequence: TGTGCCAGTAGTATCGGGGGGGGAGGAAGCAATCAGCCCCAGCATTTT.

The gene calls are TRBV2 and TRBJ1-4, with 8 bases identical to TRBD1. With 7 bases clipped from V and 7 bases from J, the junction kept 11 bases outside the gene matches. The CDR3 runs 15 residues. Germline V CDR1 and CDR2: SNHLY, FYNNEI. CDR3 region: CASTPATGELEKLFF. In DNA form, the CDR3 reads TGTGCCAGCACTCCTGCGACAGGGGAGCTTGAAAAACTGTTTTTT.

The chain links TRBV19 to TRBJ2-2, with a tentative D call TRBD1 (6 bases). The CDR3 extends over 12 amino acids. V lost 4 bases and J 6 bases, leaving 6 bases between the germline ends. Germline assignment: CDR1 LNHDA and CDR2 SQIVND (reference sequence). The CDR3 DNA follows: TGTGCCAGTAGTAGACAGGCCGGGGAGCTGTTTTTT. As protein: CASSRQAGELFF.

This chain links TRBV30 with TRBJ1-6; 7 bases are shared with TRBD1. Germline CDR1 reads GTSNPN; CDR2 reads SVGIG (reference sequence). With 0 bases clipped from V and 11 bases from J, the junction kept 7 bases outside the gene matches. This CDR3 is 14 amino acids long. DNA of the CDR3: TGTGCCTGGAGTGTACAACAGGGGTTTGCACCCCTCCACTTT. Translating gives CAWSVQQGFAPLHF.

This rearrangement joins TRBV3-1 (or the pseudogene TRBV3-2) to TRBJ1-1; D uncertain. Trimming stripped 2 bases from V and 1 base from J, with 5 bases between. The CDR3 loop spans 13 amino acids. Germline V gene data show CDR1 as LGHDT and CDR2 as YNNKEL (reference sequence). In DNA form, the CDR3 reads TGTGCCAGCAGCCAACGGGAGAACACTGAAGCTTTCTTT. Translating gives CASSQRENTEAFF.

The rearrangement links TRBV7-2 to TRBJ1-1; D might be TRBD1 (6 bases). The CDR3 runs to 17 residues. Germline-derived CDR1 and CDR2 are SGHTA and FQGNSA. Deletions cut 8 bases from V and 1 base from J, with 23 bases between. CDR3 amino acids: CASLIGEGVGKNTEAFF. DNA of the CDR3: TGTGCCAGCCTTATAGGGGAGGGGGTCGGGAAGAACACTGAAGCTTTCTTT.